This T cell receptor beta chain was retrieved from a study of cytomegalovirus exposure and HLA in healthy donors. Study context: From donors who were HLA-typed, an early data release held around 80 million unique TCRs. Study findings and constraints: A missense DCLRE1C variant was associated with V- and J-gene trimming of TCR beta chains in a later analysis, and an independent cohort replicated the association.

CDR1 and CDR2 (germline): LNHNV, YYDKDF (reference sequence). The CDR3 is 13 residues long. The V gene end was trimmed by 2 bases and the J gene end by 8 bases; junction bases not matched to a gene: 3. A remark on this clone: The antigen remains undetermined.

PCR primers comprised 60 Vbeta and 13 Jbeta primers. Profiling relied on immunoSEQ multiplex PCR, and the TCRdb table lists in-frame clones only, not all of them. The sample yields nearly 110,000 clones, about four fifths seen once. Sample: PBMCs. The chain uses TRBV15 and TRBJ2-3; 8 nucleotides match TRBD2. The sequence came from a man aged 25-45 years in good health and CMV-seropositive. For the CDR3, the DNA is TGTGCCACCAGCAGATTTCGGGAGGGTACGCAGTATTTT. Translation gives CATSRFREGTQYF.